Presented here are 31 T cell receptor beta chains from one specimen sequenced in a study of identical twins. MiXCR was run by TCRdb on the 5' RACE reads, yielding one entry per CDR3 protein. The sample consists of 650,000 to 800,000 distinct CDR3 sequences, 8.6% of them appearing once. These same data were also listed under a study on yellow fever vaccine responses in identical twins.

Sequencing was performed on PBMCs. The receptors originated from a woman aged 18 to 35 in good health.

This clonotype was observed at least ten times. The chain recombines TRBV12-3 or TRBV12-4 with TRBJ2-7; the match to TRBD2 covers 13 bases. J gave up 8 bases and V 6 bases, and 7 bases lay outside the gene matches. This CDR3 region has 14 residues. CDR3 nucleotides: TGTGCCAGCAGCGCGGGGACTAGCGGGACTAAGCAGTACTTC. It codes for CASSAGTSGTKQYF.

This clonotype showed up many times. The V gene is TRBV18, the J gene TRBJ1-2; the match to TRBD1 covers 7 bases. CDR1 is KGHSH and CDR2 is LQKENI in the germline V gene. The CDR3 is 13 residues long. V shed 6 bases, J shed 2 bases, and the junction held 3 bases outside the gene matches. CDR3 sequence reads: CASSRDSNYGYTF. The CDR3 coding sequence is TGTGCCAGCTCGAGGGACAGCAACTATGGCTACACCTTC.

This clonotype was observed many times. The genes are TRBV28 and TRBJ2-1, with 8 bases lining up with TRBD2. The CDR3 spans 16 residues. Germline CDR1 and CDR2: MDHEN and SYDVKM. Trimming cost V 7 bases and J 0 bases; bases outside gene matches: 8. The DNA for the CDR3 is TGTGCCAGCAAAGGGTCGGGGGGGCGCTCCTACAATGAGCAGTTCTTC. This encodes CASKGSGGRSYNEQFF.

The V call is TRBV18, the J call TRBJ1-2, with TRBD1 identical over 9 bases. This CDR3 spans 17 amino acids. The J segment lost 4 bases and the V segment lost 2 bases, leaving 11 bases of the junction unmatched. CDR1 and CDR2 (germline): KGHSH, LQKENI. The CDR3 sequence: CASSPGTGTGQLYGYTF. CDR3 nucleotides: TGTGCCAGCTCACCAGGGACAGGGACGGGACAACTCTATGGCTACACCTTC.

V is TRBV5-1 and J is TRBJ2-1; D possibly corresponds to TRBD2 (5 bases). Trimming removed 5 bases at V and 4 bases at J, with 16 bases between. The CDR3 runs to 15 residues. The germline CDR1 and CDR2 sequences are SGHRS and YFSETQ. The CDR3 DNA follows: TGCGCCAGCAGGGACGACCTAGCTAATTACAATGAGCAGTTCTTC. Translating it yields CASRDDLANYNEQFF.

The J gene is TRBJ1-4, the V gene TRBV20-1, with D unclear. CDR1 and CDR2 from the germline V gene are DFQATT and SNEGSKA (reference sequence). This CDR3 has 12 amino acids. V was pared by 2 bases and J by 8 bases, with 9 bases between. CDR3 nucleotide sequence: TGCAGTGCTAGACCACCGGGGGAAAAACTGTTTTTT. This encodes CSARPPGEKLFF.

This clonotype was observed a handful of times. J is TRBJ1-1 and V is TRBV7-8, with D maybe TRBD1 (6 bases). Between the trimmed V and J ends, which lost 0 bases and 3 bases, there was a span of 17 bases. CDR1 is SGHVS and CDR2 is FQNEAQ in the germline V gene. The CDR3 contains 17 residues. As DNA, the CDR3 is TGTGCCAGCAGCTTAGCGATTTCAGGGGAACGGGACACTGAAGCTTTCTTT. Translated, it gives CASSLAISGERDTEAFF.

This clonotype was observed a handful of times. CDR3 DNA sequence: TGTGCCAGCAGCCTGGGACAGGGAGCAGTAGGAGAGACCCAGTACTTC. This sequence encodes CASSLGQGAVGETQYF. The chain combines TRBV3-1 with TRBJ2-5; 9 bases fit TRBD1. CDR1 is LGHDT, CDR2 YNNKEL, per germline (reference sequence). V lost 4 bases, J lost 4 bases, and 10 bases stayed unmatched. The CDR3 is made up of 16 amino acids.

The CDR3 region has the DNA TGTGCCAGCAGTACCGACAGGGGGCGCAATCAGCCCCAGCATTTT. It translates to CASSTDRGRNQPQHF. This sequence joins TRBV12-3 or TRBV12-4 and TRBJ1-5; the match to TRBD1 covers 10 bases. The CDR3 has 15 residues. V was pared by 5 bases and J by 2 bases, with 3 bases of the junction left unmatched.

The V and J genes are TRBV30 and TRBJ2-5; 9 bases line up with TRBD2. The ends lost 0 bases at V and 5 bases at J; junction bases unmatched: 7. The germline V gene has CDR1 GTSNPN and CDR2 SVGIG (reference sequence). This CDR3 spans 15 amino acids. The CDR3 DNA reads TGTGCCTGGAGTGTTCTAGCGGGACTCCCCGAGACCCAGTACTTC. The encoded protein is CAWSVLAGLPETQYF.

This clonotype was seen at least ten times. This rearrangement joins TRBV5-6 to TRBJ2-1; no firm D call. Germline CDR1 and CDR2: SGHDT and YYEEEE. Trimming shortened V by 0 bases and J by 7 bases, and 5 bases separated the two germline ends. There are 12 residues in the CDR3. The CDR3 DNA reads TGTGCCAGCAGCTTGGGGGAAAATGAGCAGTTCTTC. Amino acids: CASSLGENEQFF.

In this sample, this clonotype turned up many times. The chain joins TRBV9 to TRBJ2-2; the D gene is possibly TRBD2 (5 bases). V dropped 6 bases and J dropped 1 base, with 16 bases sitting between them. CDR1 is SGDLS and CDR2 is YYNGEE in the germline V gene. The CDR3 contains 16 residues. CDR3 amino acids: CASTALGGGNTGELFF. The CDR3 region has the DNA TGTGCCAGCACCGCCTTGGGCGGAGGGAACACCGGGGAGCTGTTTTTT.

The chain is built from TRBV6-2 or TRBV6-3 and TRBJ2-1; TRBD2 agrees at 13 bases. This CDR3 has 20 amino acids. V lost 0 bases, J lost 9 bases, and 17 bases stayed unmatched. From germline, CDR1 is MNHEY and CDR2 SVGEGT. The CDR3 DNA is TGTGCCAGCAGTTACTCGTTATGGACAGTAAGACTAGCGGGAGGACCTGAGCAGTTCTTC. Translation gives CASSYSLWTVRLAGGPEQFF.

A few counts support this clonotype. This rearrangement joins TRBV28 to TRBJ2-7, with 8 bases identical to TRBD1. Trimming took 4 bases from V and 6 from J; bases not matched to a gene: 11. Per germline, CDR1 MDHEN and CDR2 SYDVKM. The CDR3 spans 15 residues. CDR3 residues: CASSSGGTTLGEQYF. CDR3 nucleotide sequence: TGTGCCAGCAGTTCAGGGGGCACCACCCTTGGCGAGCAGTACTTC.

This clonotype showed up just a few times. The gene calls are TRBV4-2 and TRBJ1-5, with D perhaps TRBD1 (5 bases). CDR1 and CDR2 (germline): LGHNA, YNFKEQ. Trimming stripped 3 bases from V and 4 bases from J, with 7 bases between. The CDR3 has 13 residues. In DNA form, the CDR3 reads TGTGCCAGCAGCCAGACAGAGAATCAGCCCCAGCATTTT. Translated, it gives CASSQTENQPQHF.

This clonotype was observed a handful of times. This rearrangement joins TRBV28 to TRBJ2-1; maybe TRBD2 (6 bases). Trimming took off 3 bases at V and 5 bases at J, with 14 bases between the two ends. The CDR3 sequence is 15 residues long. In germline, CDR1 is MDHEN, CDR2 SYDVKM. CDR3: CASSLRDPTDNEQFF. CDR3 in DNA: TGTGCCAGCAGTTTGCGGGACCCGACGGACAATGAGCAGTTCTTC.

This clonotype was seen at least ten times. J is TRBJ2-7 and V is TRBV4-1; 8 bases map to TRBD2. The length of the CDR3 is 11 residues. The V gene's germline CDR1 is MGHRA and CDR2 YSYEKL. After removal of 4 bases from V and 7 bases from J, the junction contained 0 bases not matched to a gene. The CDR3 is CASSRGREQYF. The CDR3 DNA is TGCGCCAGCAGCCGCGGGAGGGAGCAGTACTTC.

This clonotype has just a few counts. V usage is TRBV14 and J usage is TRBJ2-2; D remains ambiguous. V was trimmed by 4 bases and J by 4 bases, leaving 13 bases between them. The CDR3 is 15 residues long. The germline gives CDR1 SGHDN, CDR2 FVKESK. The chain's CDR3 is CASSPRQISTGELFF. Written as DNA, the CDR3 is TGTGCCAGCAGCCCCCGCCAGATATCCACCGGGGAGCTGTTTTTT. Filled out from reference TRBV14 and TRBJ2-2, the complete variable domain reads EAGVTQFPSHSVIEKGQTVTLRCDPISGHDNLYWYRRVMGKEIKFLLHFVKESKQDESGMPNNRFLAERTGGTYSTLKVQPAELEDSGVYFCASSPRQISTGELFFGEGSRLTVL.

This clonotype was detected a few times. The chain links TRBV5-1 to TRBJ2-5; D is uncertain. The V gene's germline CDR1 is SGHRS and CDR2 YFSETQ. The length of the CDR3 is 15 residues. V was clipped by 4 bases and J by 1 base, with 14 bases between them. The CDR3 region has the DNA TGCGCCAGCAGCCTGACACCGGTTGGCCAAGAGACCCAGTACTTC. Translated, it gives CASSLTPVGQETQYF.

Ten or more counts support this clonotype. The chain joins TRBV5-1 to TRBJ1-2; tentative D call: TRBD1 (6 bases). This CDR3 spans 14 amino acids. Trimming left V 9 bases short and J 0 bases short, with 15 bases between. Germline values: CDR1 SGHRS, CDR2 YFSETQ. As DNA, the CDR3 is TGCGCCACCACGACAGGAAACTCTAACTATGGCTACACCTTC. Translated, it gives CATTTGNSNYGYTF.

There are a few counts of this clonotype. The chain recombines TRBV12-3 or TRBV12-4 with TRBJ2-3; the D gene is possibly TRBD1 (7 bases). V was trimmed by 4 bases and J by 1 base, leaving 12 bases between them. The CDR3 runs to 15 residues. The CDR3, as DNA: TGTGCCAGCAGTTACTTCAGGGGGGGCACAGATACGCAGTATTTT. Its protein is CASSYFRGGTDTQYF.

This clonotype showed up many times. The rearrangement links TRBV28 to TRBJ2-5; D unclear. The CDR3 length is 15 residues. V was shortened by 3 bases and J by 0 bases, with 11 bases between the two germline ends. Germline-derived CDR1 and CDR2 are MDHEN and SYDVKM. CDR3 loop: CASSFVSRDQETQYF. CDR3 DNA: TGTGCCAGCAGTTTTGTGAGTAGGGACCAAGAGACCCAGTACTTC. The variable domain in full, completed from reference TRBV28 and TRBJ2-5, reads DVKVTQSSRYLVKRTGEKVFLECVQDMDHENMFWYRQDPGLGLRLIYFSYDVKMKEKGDIPEGYSVSREKKERFSLILESASTNQTSMYLCASSFVSRDQETQYFGPGTRLLVL.

The chain carries TRBV13 and TRBJ2-1; no definite D call. Trimming removed 5 bases from V and 2 bases from J, with 16 bases in between. The CDR3 sequence is 16 residues long. The V gene's germline CDR1 is PRHDT and CDR2 FYEKMQ (reference sequence). The CDR3 is CASSILPTVTYNEQFF. The DNA for the CDR3 is TGTGCCAGCAGCATCCTCCCGACGGTTACCTACAATGAGCAGTTCTTC. Using reference TRBV13 and TRBJ2-1 for the parts outside the CDR3, the full variable domain is AAGVIQSPRHLIKEKRETATLKCYPIPRHDTVYWYQQGPGQDPQFLISFYEKMQSDKGSIPDRFSAQQFSDYHSELNMSSLELGDSALYFCASSILPTVTYNEQFFGPGTRLTVL.

The sample holds many counts of this clonotype. CDR3 sequence (DNA): TGCGCCAGCAGCCAAGCCCTAGCGGGCGTAATCTACGAGCAGTACTTC. This codes for CASSQALAGVIYEQYF. The gene calls are TRBV4-1 and TRBJ2-7; 8 bases are shared with TRBD2. CDR3 size: 16 residues. Germline assignment: CDR1 MGHRA and CDR2 YSYEKL. V lost 1 base and J lost 3; bases outside the gene matches: 8.

This clonotype was seen a few times. The genes are TRBV6-1 and TRBJ2-3; D gene ambiguous. V was cut by 2 bases and J by 6 bases, with 12 bases left in between. CDR3 size: 14 residues. Germline V lookup: CDR1 MNHNS, CDR2 SASEGT. The DNA for the CDR3 is TGTGCCAGCAGTGAATTAACAGACGGGGATACGCAGTATTTT. This sequence encodes CASSELTDGDTQYF.

The chain carries TRBV12-3 or TRBV12-4 and TRBJ1-1, with 7 bases that match TRBD1. After removal of 5 bases from V and 4 bases from J, the junction contained 7 bases not matched to a gene. The CDR3 length is 14 residues. The CDR3 bases are TGTGCCAGCAGTCGACAGGGTATCCTCACTGAAGCTTTCTTT. As protein: CASSRQGILTEAFF.

This chain uses TRBV6-1 with TRBJ2-5, with TRBD1 matching over 8 bases. The trim removed 6 bases at V and 5 bases at J, leaving 8 bases unmatched. Germline lookup yields CDR1 MNHNS and CDR2 SASEGT. The CDR3 is 14 residues long. CDR3 in DNA: TGTGCCAGCAGATCCACAGGGGGTAGTGAGACCCAGTACTTC. Translation gives CASRSTGGSETQYF.

The V gene is TRBV7-3, the J gene TRBJ2-3; 9 bases agree with TRBD1. Germline V gene lookup returns CDR1 SGHTA and CDR2 FQGTGA. The CDR3 sequence is 15 residues long. The J segment lost 2 bases and the V segment lost 5 bases, leaving 5 bases of the junction unmatched. CDR3 coding DNA: TGTGCCAGCAGCGCCCGGGACAGGGTCACAGATACGCAGTATTTT. As protein: CASSARDRVTDTQYF.

The chain joins TRBV5-1 to TRBJ2-7; 9 bases line up with TRBD1. Trimming took 7 bases from V and 5 from J; bases not matched to a gene: 19. CDR3 length: 17 amino acids. Germline CDR1 is SGHRS and CDR2 is YFSETQ. This CDR3 reads CASLALQWDRDSDEQYF. In DNA form, the CDR3 reads TGCGCCAGCTTAGCCCTCCAATGGGACAGGGATTCCGACGAGCAGTACTTC.

This clonotype was observed a few times. The rearrangement joins TRBV28 to TRBJ1-5; 8 nucleotides align to TRBD1. This CDR3 has 16 amino acids. The junction had 7 bases not matched to a gene; V was cut back by 3 bases and J by 3 bases. Per germline, CDR1 MDHEN and CDR2 SYDVKM. The CDR3 loop is CASSFIETGVNQPQHF. The CDR3 DNA reads TGTGCCAGCAGTTTCATCGAGACAGGGGTCAATCAGCCCCAGCATTTT.

This clonotype occurred a few times. J is TRBJ2-2 and V is TRBV10-3; D is ambiguous. Germline lookup yields CDR1 ENHRY and CDR2 SYGVKD. V shed 9 bases and J shed 7 bases, with 6 bases lying between them. This CDR3 contains 10 residues. As DNA, the CDR3 is TGTGCCATGGGTGTCGGGGAGCTGTTTTTT. Protein product: CAMGVGELFF.